Each of the 20 T cell receptor beta chains below was sequenced from the same sample in a study of T cell repertoires in cytomegalovirus infection. TCRdb used MiXCR to reprocess the reads, holding one entry per CDR3 protein. The table shows 450,000 to 600,000 distinct CDR3 sequences, with under 55% occurring only once. The antigens these receptors bind are not known. Here the sequenced sample was cultured PBMCs, taken from culture after CMV antigen stimulation. The receptors were gathered from a human donor in good health (CMV status not recorded). Some clones in this sample may be carry-over from other donors' samples.

For the CDR3, the DNA is TGTGCCAGCAGCCTTAGCGGGGGGGCCGACTACAATGAGCAGTTCTTC. It specifies CASSLSGGADYNEQFF. The chain couples TRBV11-2 to TRBJ2-1, with 11 nucleotides matching TRBD2. CDR1 and CDR2 (germline): SGHAT, FQNNGV. V lost 5 bases and J lost 3; bases outside the gene matches: 6. The CDR3 loop spans 16 amino acids.

In its sample, this clonotype was seen many times. This chain joins TRBV7-2 and TRBJ2-5; the match to TRBD2 covers 10 bases. The CDR3 spans 16 residues. V lost 5 bases to trimming and J lost 5 bases; unmatched junction nucleotides: 11. CDR1 SGHTA and CDR2 FQGNSA come from the germline V gene. The CDR3 is CASSRPSGRALETQYF. The CDR3 coding sequence is TGTGCCAGCAGCCGGCCCAGCGGGAGGGCCCTTGAGACCCAGTACTTC.

The chain links TRBV24-1 to TRBJ2-5, with D possibly being TRBD1 or TRBD2 (7 bases each). Germline CDR1 and CDR2: KGHDR and SFDVKD. The CDR3 is 16 amino acids. V lost 4 bases and J 3 bases, leaving 17 bases between the germline ends. The CDR3 here is CATSEPDRAGEETQYF. The CDR3 DNA sequence: TGTGCCACCAGTGAGCCAGACAGGGCGGGGGAAGAGACCCAGTACTTC.

This sequence joins TRBV27 and TRBJ1-4; D gene uncertain. This CDR3 region has 17 residues. V was pared by 5 bases and J by 0 bases, with 16 bases between. The germline CDR1 and CDR2 sequences are MNHEY and SMNVEV (reference sequence). The CDR3 protein is CASSTRAELATNEKLFF. CDR3 sequence (DNA): TGTGCCAGCAGTACCCGGGCAGAACTAGCAACTAATGAAAAACTGTTTTTT.

This clonotype was detected only a few times. The CDR3 coding sequence is TGTGCCAGCAGCCCCCTCGTGTTCAGCACAGATACGCAGTATTTT. This codes for CASSPLVFSTDTQYF. V is TRBV11-2 and J is TRBJ2-3; D call uncertain. Germline V CDR1 and CDR2: SGHAT, FQNNGV. V was pared by 5 bases and J by 0 bases, with 12 bases between. CDR3 size: 15 residues.

The chain combines TRBV7-2 with TRBJ2-1; D may match TRBD1 or TRBD2 (6 bases each). CDR3 length: 15 residues. The germline V gene encodes CDR1 SGHTA and CDR2 FQGNSA. Trimming left V 5 bases short and J 0 bases short, with 11 bases between. The CDR3 DNA reads TGTGCCAGCAGCCTGAGGGGGGACTCCTACAATGAGCAGTTCTTC. The encoded protein is CASSLRGDSYNEQFF.

There are a few counts of this clonotype. The chain is built from TRBV7-2 and TRBJ2-3; maybe TRBD2 (5 bases). Trimming took off 3 bases at V and 5 bases at J, with 9 bases between the two ends. The germline gives CDR1 SGHTA, CDR2 FQGNSA. The CDR3 has 13 residues. The CDR3 here is CASSLTGRDTQYF. In DNA, the CDR3 is TGTGCCAGCAGCTTGACGGGGAGAGATACGCAGTATTTT.

This clonotype has ten or more counts. The V and J genes are TRBV4-1 and TRBJ1-5; D uncertain. Germline CDR1 reads MGHRA; CDR2 reads YSYEKL. V shed 3 bases and J shed 2 bases, with 11 bases lying between them. The CDR3 consists of 15 residues. CDR3 region: CASSHHPGGNQPQHF. Written as DNA, the CDR3 is TGCGCCAGCAGCCACCACCCTGGGGGCAATCAGCCCCAGCATTTT.

V and J are TRBV7-8 and TRBJ2-7, with D possibly matching TRBD1 (6 bases). Looked up from germline, CDR1 is SGHVS and CDR2 is FQNEAQ. The CDR3 loop spans 13 amino acids. V was trimmed by 5 bases and J by 0 bases, leaving 8 bases between them. The CDR3 sequence is CASSRQVSYEQYF. The DNA for the CDR3 is TGTGCCAGCAGCCGACAGGTCTCCTACGAGCAGTACTTC.

This clonotype was counted a few times. This chain joins TRBV3-1 and TRBJ2-1, with D possibly TRBD1 on 6 matching bases. V lost 4 bases and J 8 bases, leaving 24 bases between the germline ends. The CDR3 is 17 amino acids. In germline, CDR1 is LGHDT, CDR2 YNNKEL (reference sequence). In DNA form, the CDR3 reads TGTGCCAGCAGCCCCAACAGGGCCCTCGACTACACGGATGAGCAGTTCTTC. Its translation: CASSPNRALDYTDEQFF.

The chain couples TRBV7-2 to TRBJ1-2; no definite D call. Trimming pared 1 base from V and 4 bases from J, leaving 7 bases between. There are 13 residues in the CDR3. Germline values: CDR1 SGHTA, CDR2 FQGNSA. The CDR3 DNA follows: TGTGCCAGCAGCTTAGGGGTAATCTATGGCTACACCTTC. Translation: CASSLGVIYGYTF.

This clonotype was found a few times. The J gene is TRBJ1-4, the V gene TRBV7-2, with no clear D. V lost 2 bases, J lost 3 bases, and 7 bases lay in between. Germline V gene lookup returns CDR1 SGHTA and CDR2 FQGNSA. This CDR3 is built from 14 residues. The CDR3 DNA is TGTGCCAGCAGCTTAATTTTGGCTAATGAAAAACTGTTTTTT. It is translated as CASSLILANEKLFF.

This clonotype was detected a few times. J is TRBJ2-7 and V is TRBV7-8; D is perhaps TRBD2 (5 bases). V lost 7 bases to trimming and J lost 7 bases, with 14 bases between them. Germline assignment: CDR1 SGHVS and CDR2 FQNEAQ. The CDR3 consists of 12 residues. CDR3 sequence: CASTAGLGEQYF. The CDR3 region has the DNA TGTGCCAGCACCGCGGGCCTGGGGGAGCAGTACTTC.

This clonotype showed up many times. J is TRBJ2-3 and V is TRBV7-2; no firm D call. Germline V gene lookup returns CDR1 SGHTA and CDR2 FQGNSA. Deletions cut 2 bases from V and 2 bases from J, with 11 bases between. This CDR3 is built from 15 residues. The CDR3 spells CASSLTVWNTDTQYF. CDR3 nucleotide sequence: TGTGCCAGCAGCTTAACTGTTTGGAACACAGATACGCAGTATTTT. Based on the CDR3 plus reference TRBV7-2 and TRBJ2-3, the full variable domain is GAGVSQSPSNKVTEKGKDVELRCDPISGHTALYWYRQSLGQGLEFLIYFQGNSAPDKSGLPSDRFSAERTGGSVSTLTIQRTQQEDSAVYLCASSLTVWNTDTQYFGPGTRLTVL.

This clonotype has a handful of counts. V and J are TRBV6-1 and TRBJ2-1; 8 bases fit TRBD1. Losses at the gene ends were 6 bases for V and 9 bases for J; bases not matched to a gene: 7. The CDR3 is 13 amino acids. The germline gives CDR1 MNHNS, CDR2 SASEGT. CDR3 nucleotide sequence: TGTGCCAGCAGGACAGGGGTGAAGCCTGAGCAGTTCTTC. Translating gives CASRTGVKPEQFF.

The CDR3 spells CASSPDRGRFHEQYF. The CDR3 region has the DNA TGTGCCAGCAGCCCGGACAGGGGAAGATTCCACGAGCAGTACTTC. The V call is TRBV7-8, the J call TRBJ2-7, with 9 bases identical to TRBD1. Unmatched junction bases numbered 10, after V lost 5 bases and J lost 5 bases. The germline gives CDR1 SGHVS, CDR2 FQNEAQ. This CDR3 has 15 amino acids.

The count of this clonotype is one. The rearrangement links TRBV10-3 to TRBJ1-1, with 8 bases identical to TRBD1. V was pared by 0 bases and J by 3 bases, with 18 bases of the junction left unmatched. The CDR3 totals 20 residues. The V gene's germline CDR1 is ENHRY and CDR2 SYGVKD. CDR3 bases: TGTGCCATCAGTGAGTCGACCGGGGTAGACCGTGGACAGGGACACACTGAAGCTTTCTTT. This encodes CAISESTGVDRGQGHTEAFF.

This clonotype was seen a handful of times. The V gene is TRBV7-9, the J gene TRBJ1-1; 7 bases match TRBD1. Per germline, CDR1 SEHNR and CDR2 FQNEAQ (reference sequence). The CDR3 has 14 residues. The ends lost 8 bases at V and 1 base at J; junction bases unmatched: 7. CDR3 in DNA: TGTGCCAGCGCGGGACAGACCCCGAACACTGAAGCTTTCTTT. This sequence encodes CASAGQTPNTEAFF.

This clonotype was counted a few times. The chain recombines TRBV7-6 with TRBJ2-7, with no clear D. The CDR3 is made up of 13 amino acids. Trimming pared 4 bases from V and 3 bases from J, leaving 10 bases between. Germline V CDR1 and CDR2: SGHVS, FNYEAQ. CDR3 DNA: TGTGCCAGCAGCTCCCTGGGCGGCTACGAGCAGTACTTC. Translated: CASSSLGGYEQYF.

This clonotype was recorded at least ten times. The chain combines TRBV7-6 with TRBJ1-1; TRBD1 aligns across 7 bases. This CDR3 comprises 16 residues. Germline loops: CDR1 SGHVS, CDR2 FNYEAQ. Unmatched junction bases numbered 13, after V lost 5 bases and J lost 4 bases. CDR3 DNA sequence: TGTGCCAGCAGCCTTGACAGGGCCTATAGACCCACTGAAGCTTTCTTT. This codes for CASSLDRAYRPTEAFF.